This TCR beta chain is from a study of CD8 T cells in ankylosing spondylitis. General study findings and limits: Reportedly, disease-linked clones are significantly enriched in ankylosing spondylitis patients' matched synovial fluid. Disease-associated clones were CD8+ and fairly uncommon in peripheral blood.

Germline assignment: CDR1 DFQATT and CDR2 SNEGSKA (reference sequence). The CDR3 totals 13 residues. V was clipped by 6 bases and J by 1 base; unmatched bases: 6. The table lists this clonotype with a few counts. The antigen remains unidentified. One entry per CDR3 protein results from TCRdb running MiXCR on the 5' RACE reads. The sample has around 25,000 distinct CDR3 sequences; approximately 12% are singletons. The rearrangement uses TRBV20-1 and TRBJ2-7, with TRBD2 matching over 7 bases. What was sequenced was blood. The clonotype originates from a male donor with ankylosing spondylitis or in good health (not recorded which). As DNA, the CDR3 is TGCAGTGCAAACCCGGGGGGATCCTACGAGCAGTACGTC. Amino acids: CSANPGGSYEQYV.